This T cell receptor (beta chain) was documented in a study of graft-versus-host responses after intestinal transplantation (dated by TCRdb to the early 2020s). With regard to the full study: Recipients received multivisceral, liver-intestinal, or isolated intestinal transplants. A peak of at least 4% donor T cells among recipient peripheral blood mononuclear cells was the definition used for donor T cell macrochimerism. Anti-thymocyte globulin induction was given to all recipients, followed by maintenance tacrolimus and steroids for 3 to 4 years. The cohort enrolled 20 to 30 intestinal transplant recipients, one of whom was a retransplant, and a few patients without pretransplant specimens were excluded. Rather than being sequenced by the commercial service, samples from a few later patients were sequenced in-house on an Illumina MiSeq and processed with MiXCR. Alloreactive clones were identified by sequencing pre-transplant mixed lymphocyte reaction products and comparing these products with unstimulated pre-transplant donor and recipient T cells. Graft-versus-host and host-versus-graft alloreactive T cell clones were tracked in the graft, circulation and bone marrow after intestinal transplantation using bulk TCR-beta CDR3 sequencing.

Concerning this clone itself: No antigen is known for it. Base qualities are not recorded, but no much larger clone differs from it by a single base.

Measured from the cysteine to the phenylalanine, the CDR3 is 18 residues long. Here the CDR3 DNA is all that survives: 54 bases in frame from base 1. CDR1 SGHRS and CDR2 YFSETQ are derived from the germline V gene. V lost 5 bases and J lost 7 bases; the stretch between them is 25 bases long. Per the publication, the time point label means: cells obtained before transplantation from donor or recipient. CD3+CD4+ and CD3+CD8+ populations were FACS-sorted from unstimulated pre-transplant donor and recipient cells taken from spleen or lymph nodes. Receptor amplification or capture employed the immunoSEQ multiplex PCR assay. For most patients, genomic DNA was isolated using the Qiagen DNeasy Blood and Tissue Kit and was shipped frozen to Adaptive Biotechnologies for TCR sequencing. Adaptive Biotechnologies carried out high-throughput TCR-beta CDR3 sequencing of genomic DNA for most patients. Processing in the source paper ran as follows. TCR sequencing data were retrieved from Adaptive's ImmunoSEQ software for roughly 17 patients, whereas a few other patients were processed with MiXCR and VDJtools. To correct CD4 versus CD8 sorting errors, any sequence found in both subsets at a frequency ratio below 5:1 was removed. CDR3 nucleotide sequences shared by donor and recipient were removed because the origin of these sequences could not be assigned. To count as alloreactive, a clone needed at least 2-fold expansion over unstimulated cells and a minimum CFSE-low frequency of 0.002% (template counts) or 0.001% (read counts). Clones detected in sequenced pre-transplant spleen, lymph node, or MLR CFSE-low populations of the donor or recipient were defined as mappable. Cumulative frequency of alloreactive clones was calculated as a percentage of all sequences weighted by copy number. The source is immuneACCESS, and TCRdb retained only in-frame sequences with V and J called. Part of the clones is not carried over; for the studies checked, unresolved V genes explain less than half of this, and the remainder is unexplained. V and J calls and clone size are those listed in that table; D and trimming were worked out from the DNA. For this sample there are tens of thousands of clones; approximately 94% appear just once. The top ten clones comprise around 0.4% of the sample.

Broader findings and caveats from the paper: In patients with donor T cell macrochimerism, the allografts had high GvH to HvG T cell clonal ratios. GvH clones were detected in recipient bone marrow, and some of these GvH clones were observed earlier in ileal mucosa or blood, consistent with an intestinal mucosal origin. Early after transplant, peak levels of circulating GvH clones were found to be associated with declines in HvG clones. Conclusions were limited by the relatively low number and heterogeneity of intestinal transplant patients.

The TCR comes from a human donor who was the organ donor for an intestinal transplant. Here the sequenced sample was unstimulated CD4+ T cells sorted from spleen or lymph node cells, taken before transplant. The rearranged chain carries TRBV5-1 and TRBJ1-6, and the D gene may be TRBD1, 5 bases matching. The CDR3 sequence is CASRPTLLGGVRNSPLHF. The nucleotide sequence reads TGCGCCAGCAGGCCCACACTCCTGGGGGGAGTGAGGAATTCACCCCTCCACTTT. Reference TRBV5-1 and TRBJ1-6 genes cover what lies past the CDR3, so the full variable domain is KAGVTQTPRYLIKTRGQQVTLSCSPISGHRSVSWYQQTPGQGLQFLFEYFSETQRNKGNFPGRFSGRQFSNSRSEMNVSTLELGDSALYLCASRPTLLGGVRNSPLHFGNGTRLTVT.